The clone carrying this T cell receptor beta chain occurred a few times. What it recognizes is unknown. The entry originates in a study of cytomegalovirus exposure and HLA in healthy donors. Study-level points and caveats: In vitro work confirmed that three CMV-associated chains recognize CMV antigens.

The germline V gene encodes CDR1 SGHRS and CDR2 YFSETQ. CDR3 length equals 18 residues. The ends lost 0 bases at V and 5 bases at J; junction bases unmatched: 13. It was with 60 Vbeta and 13 Jbeta primers that the PCR ran. Method: immunoSEQ multiplex PCR; TCRdb's copy keeps in-frame clones and lacks some. This sample has around 150,000 clones, with 50% to 75% found just once. The sequencing sample was made of PBMCs. V is TRBV5-1 and J is TRBJ2-7; TRBD2 aligns across 11 bases. The TCR comes from a woman aged 55-69 years in good health and CMV-seropositive. CDR3 region: CASSLGVLTSGSTHEQYF. DNA for the CDR3: TGCGCCAGCAGCTTGGGTGTCCTTACTAGCGGGAGTACCCACGAGCAGTACTTC.